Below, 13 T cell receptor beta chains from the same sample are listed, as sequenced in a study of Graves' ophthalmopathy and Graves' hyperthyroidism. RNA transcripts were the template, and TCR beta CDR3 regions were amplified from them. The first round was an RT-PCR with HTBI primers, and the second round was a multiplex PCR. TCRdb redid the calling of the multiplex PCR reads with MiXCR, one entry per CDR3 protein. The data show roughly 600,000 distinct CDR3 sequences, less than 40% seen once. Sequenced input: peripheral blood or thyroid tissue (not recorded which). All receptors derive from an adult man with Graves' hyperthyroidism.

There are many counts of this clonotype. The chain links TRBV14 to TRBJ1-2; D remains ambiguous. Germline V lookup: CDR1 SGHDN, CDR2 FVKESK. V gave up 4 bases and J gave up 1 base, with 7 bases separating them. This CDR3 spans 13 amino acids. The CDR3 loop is CASSLYYNYGYTF. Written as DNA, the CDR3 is TGTGCCAGCAGCCTTTACTATAACTATGGCTACACCTTC.

CDR3 protein: CASSSDRGEQPQHF. CDR3 in DNA: TGTGCCAGCAGTTCGGACAGGGGCGAGCAGCCCCAGCATTTT. The V call is TRBV28, the J call TRBJ1-5; 9 bases align to TRBD1. V gave up 4 bases and J gave up 7 bases; unmatched junction bases: 5. Per germline, CDR1 MDHEN and CDR2 SYDVKM. This CDR3 spans 14 amino acids.

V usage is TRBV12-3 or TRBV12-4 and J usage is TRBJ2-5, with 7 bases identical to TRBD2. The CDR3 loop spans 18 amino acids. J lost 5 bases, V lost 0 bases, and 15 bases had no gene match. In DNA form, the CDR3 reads TGTGCCAGCAGTTTAGCGATTGGGGGGACTACGACTCGGGAGACCCAGTACTTC. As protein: CASSLAIGGTTTRETQYF.

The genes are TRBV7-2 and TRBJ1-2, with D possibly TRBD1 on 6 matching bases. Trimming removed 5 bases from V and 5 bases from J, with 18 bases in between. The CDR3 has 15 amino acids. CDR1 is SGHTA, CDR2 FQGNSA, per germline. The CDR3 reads CASSVYSTGWYGYTF. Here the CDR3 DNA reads TGTGCCAGCAGCGTCTACAGCACAGGGTGGTATGGCTACACCTTC.

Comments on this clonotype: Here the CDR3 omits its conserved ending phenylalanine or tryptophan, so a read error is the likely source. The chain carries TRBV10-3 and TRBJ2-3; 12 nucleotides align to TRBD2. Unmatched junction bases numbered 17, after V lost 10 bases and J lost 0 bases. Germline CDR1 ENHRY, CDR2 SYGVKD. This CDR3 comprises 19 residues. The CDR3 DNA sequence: TGTGCCAGCAGCCATGGGACTAGCGGGCGGGGGTTAAGCACAGATACGCAGTATCTT. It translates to CASSHGTSGRGLSTDTQYL.

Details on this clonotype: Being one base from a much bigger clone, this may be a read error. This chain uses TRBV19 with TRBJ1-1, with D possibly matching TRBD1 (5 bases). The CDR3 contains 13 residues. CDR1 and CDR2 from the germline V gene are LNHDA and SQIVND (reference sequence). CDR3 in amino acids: CAGSDTGNTEAFF. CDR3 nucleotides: TGTGCCGGTAGCGATACAGGGAACACTGAAGCTTTCTTT.

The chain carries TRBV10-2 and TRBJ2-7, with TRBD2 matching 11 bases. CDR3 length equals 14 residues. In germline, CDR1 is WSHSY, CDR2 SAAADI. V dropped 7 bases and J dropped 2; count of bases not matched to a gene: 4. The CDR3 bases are TGCGCCAGCAATCAACTAGCGGGGGCCTACGAGCAGTACTTC. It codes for CASNQLAGAYEQYF.

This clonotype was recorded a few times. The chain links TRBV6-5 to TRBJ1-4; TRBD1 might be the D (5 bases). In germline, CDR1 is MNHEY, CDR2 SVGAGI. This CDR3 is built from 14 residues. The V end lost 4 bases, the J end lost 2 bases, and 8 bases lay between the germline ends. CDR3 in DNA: TGTGCCAGCAGTTCTGAGGGGACTAATGAAAAACTGTTTTTT. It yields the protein CASSSEGTNEKLFF.

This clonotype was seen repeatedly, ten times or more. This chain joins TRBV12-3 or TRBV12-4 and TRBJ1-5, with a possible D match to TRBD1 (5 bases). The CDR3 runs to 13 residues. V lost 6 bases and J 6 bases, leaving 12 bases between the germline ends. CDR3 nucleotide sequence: TGTGCCAGCAGCCCCCAGGGTTCTCAGCCCCAGCATTTT. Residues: CASSPQGSQPQHF.

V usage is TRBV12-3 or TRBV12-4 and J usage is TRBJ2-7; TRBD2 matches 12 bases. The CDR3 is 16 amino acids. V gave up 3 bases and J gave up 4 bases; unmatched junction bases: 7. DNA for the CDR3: TGTGCCAGCAGTTTCTCTAGCGGGGGGGTATGGTACGAGCAGTACTTC. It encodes CASSFSSGGVWYEQYF.

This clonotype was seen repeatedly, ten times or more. The CDR3 region is CASSLEYYEQYF. The CDR3 DNA follows: TGTGCCAGCAGCTTAGAGTACTACGAGCAGTACTTC. The rearrangement joins TRBV11-2 to TRBJ2-7; no definite D call. V was clipped by 0 bases and J by 3 bases, with 3 bases between them. The CDR3 length is 12 residues. CDR1 SGHAT and CDR2 FQNNGV come from the germline V gene.

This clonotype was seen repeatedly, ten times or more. CDR3 in DNA: TGTGCCACCAGCAATACAGCTAATCAGCCCCAGCATTTT. It translates to CATSNTANQPQHF. The gene calls are TRBV15 and TRBJ1-5; D uncertain. With 4 bases removed from V and 4 bases from J, the gap between germline ends came to 8 bases. This CDR3 spans 13 amino acids. Germline V lookup: CDR1 LNHNV, CDR2 YYDKDF (reference sequence).

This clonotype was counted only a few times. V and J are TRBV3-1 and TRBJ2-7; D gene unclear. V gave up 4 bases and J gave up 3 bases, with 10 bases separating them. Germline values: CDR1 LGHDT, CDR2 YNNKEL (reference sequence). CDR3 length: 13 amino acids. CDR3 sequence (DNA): TGTGCCAGCAGCCCCTACAACTTCTACGAGCAGTACTTC. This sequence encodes CASSPYNFYEQYF.